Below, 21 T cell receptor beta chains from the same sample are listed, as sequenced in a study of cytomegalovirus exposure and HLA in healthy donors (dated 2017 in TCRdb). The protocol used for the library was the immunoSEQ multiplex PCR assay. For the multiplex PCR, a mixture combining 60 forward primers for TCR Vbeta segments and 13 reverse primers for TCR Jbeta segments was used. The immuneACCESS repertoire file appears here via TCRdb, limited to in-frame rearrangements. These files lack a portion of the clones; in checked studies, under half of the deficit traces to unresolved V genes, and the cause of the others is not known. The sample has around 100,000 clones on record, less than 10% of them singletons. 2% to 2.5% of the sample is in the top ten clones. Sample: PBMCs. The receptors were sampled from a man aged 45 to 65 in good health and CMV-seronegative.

Here the CDR3 reads CASSPLGRLQETQYF. The CDR3 region has the DNA TGTGCCAGCAGTCCCCTGGGGCGGCTCCAAGAGACCCAGTACTTC. V usage is TRBV6-5 and J usage is TRBJ2-5; possible D gene TRBD1, 5 bases. Trimming pared 5 bases from V and 1 base from J, leaving 14 bases between. The germline V gene encodes CDR1 MNHEY and CDR2 SVGAGI. This CDR3 spans 15 amino acids.

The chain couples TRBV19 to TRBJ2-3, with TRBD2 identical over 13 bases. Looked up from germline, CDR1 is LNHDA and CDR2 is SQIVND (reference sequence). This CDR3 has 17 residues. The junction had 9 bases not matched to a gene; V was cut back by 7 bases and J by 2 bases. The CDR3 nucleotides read TGTGCCAGTACCTCCGGGACTAGCGGGACTTTCACAGATACGCAGTATTTT. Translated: CASTSGTSGTFTDTQYF.

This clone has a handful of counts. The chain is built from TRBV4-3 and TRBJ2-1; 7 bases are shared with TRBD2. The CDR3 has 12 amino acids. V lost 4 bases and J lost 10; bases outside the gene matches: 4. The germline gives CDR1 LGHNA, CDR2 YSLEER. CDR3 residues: CASSPWEGEQFF. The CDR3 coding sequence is TGCGCCAGCAGCCCCTGGGAGGGGGAGCAGTTCTTC.

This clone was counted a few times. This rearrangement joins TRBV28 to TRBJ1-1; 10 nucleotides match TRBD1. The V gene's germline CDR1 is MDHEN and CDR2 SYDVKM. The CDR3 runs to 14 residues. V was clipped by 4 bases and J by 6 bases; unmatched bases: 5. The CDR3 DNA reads TGTGCCAGCAGTTCCGACAGGGGGCACCCTGAAGCTTTCTTT. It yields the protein CASSSDRGHPEAFF. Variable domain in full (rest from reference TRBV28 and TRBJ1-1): DVKVTQSSRYLVKRTGEKVFLECVQDMDHENMFWYRQDPGLGLRLIYFSYDVKMKEKGDIPEGYSVSREKKERFSLILESASTNQTSMYLCASSSDRGHPEAFFGQGTRLTVV.

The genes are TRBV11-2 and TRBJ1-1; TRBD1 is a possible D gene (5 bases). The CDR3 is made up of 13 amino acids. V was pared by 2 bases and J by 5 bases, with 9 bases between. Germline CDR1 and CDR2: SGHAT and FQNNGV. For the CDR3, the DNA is TGTGCCAGCAGCTTACAGGGTCAAACTGAAGCTTTCTTT. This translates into CASSLQGQTEAFF. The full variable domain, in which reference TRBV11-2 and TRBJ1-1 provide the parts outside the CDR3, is EAGVAQSPRYKIIEKRQSVAFWCNPISGHATLYWYQQILGQGPKLLIQFQNNGVVDDSQLPKDRFSAERLKGVDSTLKIQPAKLEDSAVYLCASSLQGQTEAFFGQGTRLTVV.

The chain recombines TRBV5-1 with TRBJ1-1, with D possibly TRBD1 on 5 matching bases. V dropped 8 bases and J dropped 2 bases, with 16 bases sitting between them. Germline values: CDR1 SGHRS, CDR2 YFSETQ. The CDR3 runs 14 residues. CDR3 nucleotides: TGCGCCAGTTCCTCGACAGTTAGCAACACTGAAGCTTTCTTT. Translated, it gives CASSSTVSNTEAFF.

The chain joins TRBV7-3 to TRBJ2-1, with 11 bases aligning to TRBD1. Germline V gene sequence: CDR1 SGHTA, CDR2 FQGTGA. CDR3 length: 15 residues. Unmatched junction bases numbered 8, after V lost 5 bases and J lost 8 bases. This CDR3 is CASSRDRGSMDEQFF. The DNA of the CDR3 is TGTGCCAGCAGCCGGGACAGGGGGTCGATGGATGAGCAGTTCTTC.

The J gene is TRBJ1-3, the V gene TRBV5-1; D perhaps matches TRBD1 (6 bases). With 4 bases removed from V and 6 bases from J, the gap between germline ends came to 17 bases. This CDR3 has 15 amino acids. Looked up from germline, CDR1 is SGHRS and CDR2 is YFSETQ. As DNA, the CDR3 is TGCGCCAGCAGCCATCCCCCCGGGGGGCTAAACACCATATATTTT. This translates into CASSHPPGGLNTIYF.

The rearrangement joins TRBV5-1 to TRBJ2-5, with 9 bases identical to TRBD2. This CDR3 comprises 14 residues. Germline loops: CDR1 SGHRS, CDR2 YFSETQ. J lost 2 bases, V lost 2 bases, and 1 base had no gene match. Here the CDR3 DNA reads TGCGCCAGCAGCTTCACTAGCGGGCAAGAGACCCAGTACTTC. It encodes CASSFTSGQETQYF.

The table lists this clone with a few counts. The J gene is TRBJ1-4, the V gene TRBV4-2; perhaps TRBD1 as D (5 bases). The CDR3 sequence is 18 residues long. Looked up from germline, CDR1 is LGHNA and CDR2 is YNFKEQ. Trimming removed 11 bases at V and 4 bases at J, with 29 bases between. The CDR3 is CASQVLPAAGGGNEKLFF. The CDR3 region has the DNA TGTGCCTCGCAAGTCCTGCCAGCAGCGGGGGGGGGTAATGAAAAACTGTTTTTT.

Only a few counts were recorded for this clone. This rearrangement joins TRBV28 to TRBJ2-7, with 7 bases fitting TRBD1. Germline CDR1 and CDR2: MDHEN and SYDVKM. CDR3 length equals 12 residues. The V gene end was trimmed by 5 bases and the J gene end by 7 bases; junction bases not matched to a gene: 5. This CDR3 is CASSQQGWEQYF. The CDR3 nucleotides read TGTGCCAGCAGTCAACAGGGGTGGGAGCAGTACTTC.

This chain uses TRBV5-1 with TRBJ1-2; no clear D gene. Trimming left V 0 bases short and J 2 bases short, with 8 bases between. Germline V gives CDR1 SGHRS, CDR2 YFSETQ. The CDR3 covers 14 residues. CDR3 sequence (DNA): TGCGCCAGCAGCTTGGGACAAATCAACTATGGCTACACCTTC. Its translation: CASSLGQINYGYTF.

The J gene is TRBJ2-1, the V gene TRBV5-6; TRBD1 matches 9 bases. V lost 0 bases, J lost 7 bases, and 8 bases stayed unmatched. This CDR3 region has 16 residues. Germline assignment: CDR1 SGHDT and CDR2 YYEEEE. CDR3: CASSLGHGTGYNEQFF. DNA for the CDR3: TGTGCCAGCAGCTTGGGGCACGGGACAGGGTATAATGAGCAGTTCTTC.

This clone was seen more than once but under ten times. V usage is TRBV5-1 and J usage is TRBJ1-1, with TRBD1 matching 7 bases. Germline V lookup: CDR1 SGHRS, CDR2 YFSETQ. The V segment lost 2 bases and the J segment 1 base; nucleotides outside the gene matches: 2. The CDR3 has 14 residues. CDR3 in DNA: TGCGCCAGCAGCTTTCGGGACAGGAACACTGAAGCTTTCTTT. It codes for CASSFRDRNTEAFF.

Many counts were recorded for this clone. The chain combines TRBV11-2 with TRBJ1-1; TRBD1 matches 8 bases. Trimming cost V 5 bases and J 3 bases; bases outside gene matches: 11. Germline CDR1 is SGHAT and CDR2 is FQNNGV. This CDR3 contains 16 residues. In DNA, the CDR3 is TGTGCCAGCAGCGACGGTCGGGACAGGATATACACTGAAGCTTTCTTT. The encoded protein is CASSDGRDRIYTEAFF.

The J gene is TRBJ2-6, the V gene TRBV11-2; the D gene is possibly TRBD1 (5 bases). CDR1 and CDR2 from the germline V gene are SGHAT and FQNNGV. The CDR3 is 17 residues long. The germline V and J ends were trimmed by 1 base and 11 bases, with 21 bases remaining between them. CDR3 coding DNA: TGTGCCAGCAGCTTAGCCCTGGGGCGGCCCGAATCCCACGTCCTGACTTTC. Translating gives CASSLALGRPESHVLTF.

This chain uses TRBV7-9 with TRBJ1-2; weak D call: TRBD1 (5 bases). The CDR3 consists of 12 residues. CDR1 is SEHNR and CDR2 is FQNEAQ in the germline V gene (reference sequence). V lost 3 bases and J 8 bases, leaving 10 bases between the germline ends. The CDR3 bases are TGTGCCAGCAGCTTTGACAGCCGGGGCTACACCTTC. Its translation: CASSFDSRGYTF.

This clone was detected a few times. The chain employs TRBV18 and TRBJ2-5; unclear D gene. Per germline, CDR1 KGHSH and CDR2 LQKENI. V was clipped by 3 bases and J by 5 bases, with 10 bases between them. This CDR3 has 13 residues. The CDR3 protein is CASSPKHGETQYF. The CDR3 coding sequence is TGTGCCAGCTCACCGAAGCACGGGGAGACCCAGTACTTC. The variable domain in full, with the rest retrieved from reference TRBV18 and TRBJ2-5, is NAGVMQNPRHLVRRRGQEARLRCSPMKGHSHVYWYRQLPEEGLKFMVYLQKENIIDESGMPKERFSAEFPKEGPSILRIQQVVRGDSAAYFCASSPKHGETQYFGPGTRLLVL.

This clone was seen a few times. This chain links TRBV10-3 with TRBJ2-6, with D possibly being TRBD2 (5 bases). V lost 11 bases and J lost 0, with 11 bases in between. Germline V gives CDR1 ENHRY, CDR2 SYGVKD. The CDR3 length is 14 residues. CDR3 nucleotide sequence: TGTGCCGCCACGAGCGGCTCTGGGGCCAACGTCCTGACTTTC. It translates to CAATSGSGANVLTF.

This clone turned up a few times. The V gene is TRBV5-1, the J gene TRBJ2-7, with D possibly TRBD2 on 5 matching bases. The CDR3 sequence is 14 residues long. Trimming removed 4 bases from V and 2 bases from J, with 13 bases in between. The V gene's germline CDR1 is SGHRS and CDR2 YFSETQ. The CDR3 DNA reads TGCGCCAGCAGCCCTGGACGGGGAACCTACGAGCAGTACTTC. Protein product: CASSPGRGTYEQYF. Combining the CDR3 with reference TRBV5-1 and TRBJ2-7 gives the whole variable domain KAGVTQTPRYLIKTRGQQVTLSCSPISGHRSVSWYQQTPGQGLQFLFEYFSETQRNKGNFPGRFSGRQFSNSRSEMNVSTLELGDSALYLCASSPGRGTYEQYFGPGTRLTVT.

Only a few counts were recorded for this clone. In DNA form, the CDR3 reads TGTGCCAGCAGTGATTTCCCGTCCAGGCTCGCTGAAGCTTTCTTT. Translating it yields CASSDFPSRLAEAFF. The rearrangement joins TRBV6-1 to TRBJ1-1; no reliable D call. The CDR3 length is 15 residues. Germline CDR1 is MNHNS and CDR2 is SASEGT. V gave up 3 bases and J gave up 6 bases, with 17 bases separating them.